The 10 T cell receptor beta chains listed next were all sequenced from one sample in a study of T cells in Graves' hyperthyroidism and ophthalmopathy. Amplified TCR beta CDR3 regions came from RNA transcripts. HTBI primers were employed in a first-round RT-PCR of the TCR CDR3. TCRdb processed the multiplex PCR reads anew with MiXCR; each CDR3 protein has one entry. The sample shows over 150,000 distinct CDR3 sequences, 15% to 20% of them seen only once. Specimen: blood. The receptors originated from a woman aged 45-65 years with Graves' hyperthyroidism.

The V call is TRBV4-3, the J call TRBJ2-7; D gene uncertain. V lost 0 bases to trimming and J lost 2 bases, with 23 bases between them. CDR3 length: 19 residues. CDR1 is LGHNA and CDR2 is YSLEER in the germline V gene. CDR3 in amino acids: CASSQDRPPERILAYEQYF. The CDR3 nucleotides are TGCGCCAGCAGCCAAGATCGGCCTCCTGAACGGATTTTGGCCTACGAGCAGTACTTC.

In its sample, this clonotype was seen many times. V and J are TRBV18 and TRBJ1-1; D is uncertain. The V end was cut by 5 bases, the J end by 0 bases, with 7 bases between. Germline values: CDR1 KGHSH, CDR2 LQKENI. The CDR3 runs 13 residues. CDR3 protein: CASSSSLNTEAFF. Here the CDR3 DNA reads TGTGCCAGCTCATCAAGTTTGAACACTGAAGCTTTCTTT. The variable domain in full, completed from reference TRBV18 and TRBJ1-1, reads NAGVMQNPRHLVRRRGQEARLRCSPMKGHSHVYWYRQLPEEGLKFMVYLQKENIIDESGMPKERFSAEFPKEGPSILRIQQVVRGDSAAYFCASSSSLNTEAFFGQGTRLTVV.

The chain joins TRBV6-5 to TRBJ1-1; no reliable D call. Germline V CDR1 and CDR2: MNHEY, SVGAGI. Trimming took 2 bases from V and 3 from J, leaving 4 bases between them. The CDR3 is 12 amino acids. This CDR3 reads CASSYGDTEAFF. The CDR3, as DNA: TGTGCCAGCAGTTACGGGGACACTGAAGCTTTCTTT.

This clonotype showed up many times. This chain connects TRBV4-1 to TRBJ1-5, with a weak D call TRBD1 (6 bases). The CDR3 is 17 amino acids. With 1 base removed from V and 4 bases from J, the gap between germline ends came to 17 bases. CDR1 is MGHRA, CDR2 YSYEKL, per germline. The CDR3 reads CASSQGTAGAFNQPQHF. The CDR3 region has the DNA TGCGCCAGCAGCCAAGGCACGGCAGGGGCGTTTAATCAGCCCCAGCATTTT.

As concerns this clonotype: It may be a read error: a sequence one base away is much more abundant. The chain couples TRBV24-1 to TRBJ1-3; perhaps TRBD1 as D (5 bases). The germline gives CDR1 KGHDR, CDR2 SFDVKD. The length of the CDR3 is 17 residues. CDR3 sequence (DNA): TGTGCCATCAGTGATTACGCCGGGACGGGCTCTGGAAACACCATATATTTT. Protein: CAISDYAGTGSGNTIYF.

Many counts were recorded for this clonotype. The CDR3 DNA reads TGTGCCAGCACCTTCAGGGGTGATCTAAACTATGGCTACACCTTC. This translates into CASTFRGDLNYGYTF. The chain has TRBV11-2 and TRBJ1-2; TRBD1 is a possible D gene (6 bases). The V end lost 7 bases, the J end lost 2 bases, and 17 bases lay between the germline ends. The CDR3 totals 15 residues. CDR1 is SGHAT and CDR2 is FQNNGV in the germline V gene.

This clonotype occurred many times. The rearrangement links TRBV27 to TRBJ1-2; 7 positions match TRBD1. This CDR3 is built from 15 residues. V lost 2 bases, J lost 2 bases, and 5 bases stayed unmatched. CDR1 is MNHEY, CDR2 SMNVEV, per germline (reference sequence). The CDR3 is CASSLGQDGNYGYTF. CDR3 in DNA: TGTGCCAGCAGTTTAGGACAGGATGGGAACTATGGCTACACCTTC.

There are many counts of this clonotype. The chain employs TRBV6-5 and TRBJ2-1, with D maybe TRBD2 (7 bases). The CDR3 length is 15 residues. Trimming left V 0 bases short and J 6 bases short, with 12 bases between. CDR1 is MNHEY, CDR2 SVGAGI, per germline. The CDR3 protein is CASSYSRGGRNEQFF. For the CDR3, the DNA is TGTGCCAGCAGTTACTCGAGGGGGGGCCGCAATGAGCAGTTCTTC.

This clonotype was seen a few times. The germline gene is not matched at one end of the junction; a read error may be the cause. The rearrangement joins TRBV5-1 to TRBJ2-3, with 7 bases identical to TRBD1. This CDR3 spans 15 amino acids. The germline gives CDR1 SGHRS, CDR2 YFSETQ. DNA of the CDR3: TGCGCCAGCAGCTTGACAGGGGCTAGCACAGATGCGCAGTATTTT. It is translated as CASSLTGASTDAQYF.

The V gene is TRBV28, the J gene TRBJ2-3, with 8 bases matching TRBD2. Germline CDR1 reads MDHEN; CDR2 reads SYDVKM. Losses at the gene ends were 2 bases for V and 2 bases for J; bases not matched to a gene: 6. This CDR3 contains 16 residues. The DNA for the CDR3 is TGTGCCAGCAGTTTACCTAGCGGGTCCTACACAGATACGCAGTATTTT. Residues: CASSLPSGSYTDTQYF.